This T cell receptor (beta chain) derives from a study of identical twins (dated by TCRdb to the mid-2010s). In terms of the full investigation: To test whether fetal clonotypes persist, the study used deep sequencing on TCR alpha and beta repertoires from monozygotic twins, unrelated adults of various ages, and cord blood. Replicate twin experiments were performed at different times using different library preparation protocols to rule out contamination. Broader findings and caveats from the paper: Excess twin sharing in beta out-of-frame sequences was weaker because fewer shared sequences lowered the signal-to-noise ratio. Out-of-frame TCR alpha sequences shared between twins showed an excess of low generation-probability sequences compared with coincidental sharing between unrelated individuals. Zero-insertion analyses could be partly confounded by invariant T cells such as MAIT and iNKT, although diverse VJ usage argued against such confounding for most clonotypes. Because the same donors could not be followed over many years, the conclusions depended on cross-sectional statistical analysis. In monozygotic twins, out-of-frame TCR alpha sharing was systematically underestimated by recombination models, although the models agreed with sharing between unrelated individuals. Fewer insertions were carried by abundant cord blood beta clonotypes, a similar but weaker trend appeared in young adult naive repertoires, and no such trend appeared in memory repertoires.

The protocol used for the library was 5' RACE. The instrument given in TCRdb is Illumina HiSeq 2000. A universal primer binding site was added through template switching, and the final cDNA carried a unique molecular identifier so that TCR cDNA molecules could be counted accurately. Specific primers in the conserved constant-segment region were used to synthesize first-strand cDNA for the TCR alpha and beta chains. To control for contamination, every cDNA library carried two barcodes: a SMART-Mk sample barcode plus Illumina barcodes. TruSeq adapter sequences along with Illumina sample barcodes were introduced in two successive PCR steps. Sequencing of the TCR alpha and beta cDNA libraries was done on the Illumina HiSeq platform using custom primers. As for the authors' bioinformatics: Unique molecular identifiers were extracted from raw reads with MiGEC, and CDR3 positions were determined with MiXCR. Recombination models were inferred per individual with the repgenHMM and IGoR tools using an EM algorithm. Shared clonotypes were analyzed with the tcR package in R, and sharing was normalized by the product of cloneset sizes. Out-of-frame nonproductive sequences were analyzed to study raw recombination free of thymic and clonal selection effects. TCRdb reran the public reads through fastp at Q25 and MiXCR, keeping productive beta chains. Rows are unified per CDR3 protein, each entry keeping the most common DNA and genes. The V and J calls and clone size come from TCRdb's table, not from the authors' own analysis. The sample table records some 1,600,000 distinct CDR3 sequences; about 32% of these occur just once. In total, the top ten clones hold around 0.25% of the sample.

To note about this clonotype: What antigen it recognizes has not been identified. No much larger clone is present one base from it, and per-base qualities are unavailable.

The CDR3 covers 17 residues, taking in both the cysteine and the phenylalanine. Only CDR3 DNA remains: 51 bases, in frame from the first base. Every donor in the study was a healthy Caucasian. The chain joins TRBV21-1 to TRBJ2-1; TRBD2 is the table's D call, not checked against the DNA. TRBV21-1 is classified as a pseudogene. The sequenced material came from cord blood. This clonotype originated in a newborn girl in good health. The sequenced DNA is TGTGCCAGCAGCAAAACCCGGACTGGCGGTGCCTACAATGAGCAGTTCTTC. Translated, this gives CASSKTRTGGAYNEQFF.